The following is a T cell receptor beta chain sequence with its context. The data derive from a study of control samples from healthy donors and cancer patients. Produced via immunoSEQ multiplex PCR; TCRdb's table is partial and in-frame only. The profile covers about 150,000 clones, with 93% appearing a single time and almost 6% taken by the ten largest. With 5 bases clipped from V and 12 bases from J, the junction kept 11 bases outside the gene matches. In germline, CDR1 is SGHVS, CDR2 FQNEAQ. The CDR3 has 14 amino acids. This chain joins TRBV7-8 and TRBJ1-4, with 8 positions matching TRBD1. Sequenced: blood. This TCR was sampled from a man in his late teens or twenties in good health. The CDR3 coding sequence is TGTGCCAGCAGCCAGGACAGGGTGGGGGAAGAACTGTTTTTT. It translates to CASSQDRVGEELFF. Together with reference TRBV7-8 and TRBJ1-4, the CDR3 gives the full variable domain: GAGVSQSPRYKVAKRGQDVALRCDPISGHVSLFWYQQALGQGPEFLTYFQNEAQLDKSGLPSDRFFAERPEGSVSTLKIQRTQQEDSAVYLCASSQDRVGEELFFGSGTQLSVL.